The 8 T cell receptor beta chains below come from one sample, sequenced in a study of blood T cells in healthy people across ages. The authors ran a second PCR of about 6 to 11 cycles using a sample-barcoded 5' primer and a J-beta primer mix. One entry per CDR3 protein, called by TCRdb with MiXCR from the 5' RACE reads. Of some 730,000 distinct CDR3 sequences listed, about 20% were seen once; the top ten hold roughly a fifth. Sequencing was done on a sample of blood. These receptors originate from a man between 65 and 85 years old in good health.

This clonotype was found a few times. This rearrangement joins TRBV7-9 to TRBJ2-1; D tentatively reads TRBD1 or TRBD2 (5 bases each). TRBJ2-7 matches the DNA end more closely, so the J call is doubtful. Germline values: CDR1 SEHNR, CDR2 FQNEAQ (reference sequence). This CDR3 region has 19 residues. Here the CDR3 reads CASSASLESGADFSYEQYF. In nucleotides, the CDR3 is TGTGCCAGCAGCGCCTCCCTGGAGTCCGGGGCTGATTTCTCCTACGAGCAGTACTTC.

Only a few counts were recorded for this clonotype. The V gene is TRBV6-5, the J gene TRBJ1-1; 7 nucleotides line up with TRBD1. V dropped 1 base and J dropped 1; count of bases not matched to a gene: 3. Per the germline V gene, CDR1 is MNHEY and CDR2 is SVGAGI. The CDR3 has 15 residues. This chain's CDR3 is CASSYLNRGNTEAFF. The DNA for the CDR3 is TGTGCCAGCAGTTACTTGAACAGGGGGAACACTGAAGCTTTCTTT.

The CDR3 DNA follows: TGTGCCAGCAGCGCCGGGATCACGGTAGATACGCAGTATTTT. This encodes CASSAGITVDTQYF. This rearrangement joins TRBV9 to TRBJ2-3, with a weak D call TRBD2 (5 bases). Trimming removed 3 bases at V and 5 bases at J, with 13 bases between. The CDR3 totals 14 residues. Germline V gene data show CDR1 as SGDLS and CDR2 as YYNGEE.

The rearrangement joins TRBV28 to TRBJ1-4; the match to TRBD1 covers 7 bases. This CDR3 spans 12 amino acids. Germline CDR1 reads MDHEN; CDR2 reads SYDVKM. V lost 6 bases, J lost 8 bases, and 3 bases stayed unmatched. CDR3 region: CASRGTAEKLFF. For the CDR3, the DNA is TGTGCCAGCAGGGGGACAGCCGAAAAACTGTTTTTT.

The genes are TRBV30 and TRBJ1-4; D remains unclear. The CDR3 extends over 12 amino acids. Germline CDR1 and CDR2: GTSNPN and SVGIG (reference sequence). V was trimmed by 0 bases and J by 7 bases, leaving 6 bases between them. CDR3 nucleotides: TGTGCCTGGAGTGTACGGGCTGAAAAACTGTTTTTT. It encodes CAWSVRAEKLFF.

The J gene is TRBJ2-7, the V gene TRBV19, with 8 bases lining up with TRBD2. The CDR3 sequence is 15 residues long. CDR1 is LNHDA and CDR2 is SQIVND in the germline V gene (reference sequence). With V trimmed by 6 bases and J by 0 bases, 7 bases remained unmatched. CDR3 sequence reads: CASSKTSESSYEQYF. CDR3 nucleotides: TGTGCCAGTAGCAAGACTAGCGAGAGCTCCTACGAGCAGTACTTC.

This clonotype was found a few times. The CDR3 region is CASSYGDRGPNEQFF. CDR3 sequence (DNA): TGTGCCAGCAGTTACGGGGACAGGGGGCCCAATGAGCAGTTCTTC. The V and J genes are TRBV6-2 or TRBV6-3 and TRBJ2-1; TRBD1 matches 12 bases. The CDR3 consists of 15 residues. CDR1 MNHEY and CDR2 SVGEGT come from the germline V gene. V shed 2 bases and J 6 bases; nucleotides not matched to a gene: 2.

Notes on this clonotype: The junction departs from the called germline gene at one end, perhaps through a read error. The V and J genes are TRBV7-2 and TRBJ2-1; the match to TRBD1 covers 9 bases. The germline gives CDR1 SGHTA, CDR2 FQGNSA. The CDR3 has 15 residues. The chain's CDR3 is CASSLGGTGHNEQFF. The DNA of the CDR3 is TGTGCCAGCAGCTTAGGCGGGACAGGGCACAATGAGCAGTTTTTC.